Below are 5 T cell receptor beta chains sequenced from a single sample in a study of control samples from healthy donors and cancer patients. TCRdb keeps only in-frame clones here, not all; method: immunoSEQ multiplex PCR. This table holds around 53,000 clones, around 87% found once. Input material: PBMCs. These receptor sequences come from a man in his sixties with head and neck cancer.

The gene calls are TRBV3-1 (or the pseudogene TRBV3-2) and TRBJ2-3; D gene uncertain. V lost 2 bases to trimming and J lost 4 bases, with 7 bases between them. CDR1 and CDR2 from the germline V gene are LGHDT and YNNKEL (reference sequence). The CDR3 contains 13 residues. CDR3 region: CASSQLGADTQYF. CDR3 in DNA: TGTGCCAGCAGCCAATTAGGTGCAGATACGCAGTATTTT.

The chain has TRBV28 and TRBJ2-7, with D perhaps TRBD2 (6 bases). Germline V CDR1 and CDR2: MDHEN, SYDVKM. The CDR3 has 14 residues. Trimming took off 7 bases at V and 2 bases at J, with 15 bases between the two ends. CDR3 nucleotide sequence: TGTGCCAGCACCCCGGGAGTGGCTGCCTACGAGCAGTACTTC. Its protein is CASTPGVAAYEQYF.

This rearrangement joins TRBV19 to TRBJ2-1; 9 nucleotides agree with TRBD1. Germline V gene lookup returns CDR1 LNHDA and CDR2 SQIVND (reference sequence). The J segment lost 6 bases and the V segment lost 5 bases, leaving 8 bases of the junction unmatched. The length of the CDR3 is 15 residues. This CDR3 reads CASSPSWDRVNEQFF. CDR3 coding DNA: TGTGCCAGTAGTCCGTCCTGGGACAGGGTCAATGAGCAGTTCTTC. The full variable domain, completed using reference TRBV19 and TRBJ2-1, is DGGITQSPKYLFRKEGQNVTLSCEQNLNHDAMYWYRQDPGQGLRLIYYSQIVNDFQKGDIAEGYSVSREKKESFPLTVTSAQKNPTAFYLCASSPSWDRVNEQFFGPGTRLTVL.

CDR3 in DNA: TGCGCCAGCAGCGGGGGGACAGGGGGATACCAAGAGACCCAGTACTTC. This translates into CASSGGTGGYQETQYF. This chain joins TRBV5-1 and TRBJ2-5, with 11 bases fitting TRBD1. In germline, CDR1 is SGHRS, CDR2 YFSETQ. V was pared by 4 bases and J by 0 bases, with 5 bases of the junction left unmatched. CDR3 size: 16 residues.

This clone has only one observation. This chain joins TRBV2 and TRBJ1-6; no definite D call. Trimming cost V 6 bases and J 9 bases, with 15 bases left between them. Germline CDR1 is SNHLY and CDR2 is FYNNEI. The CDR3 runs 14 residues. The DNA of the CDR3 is TGTGCCAGCAGAGGCGACCAACCCACTTCACCCCTCCACTTT. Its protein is CASRGDQPTSPLHF.